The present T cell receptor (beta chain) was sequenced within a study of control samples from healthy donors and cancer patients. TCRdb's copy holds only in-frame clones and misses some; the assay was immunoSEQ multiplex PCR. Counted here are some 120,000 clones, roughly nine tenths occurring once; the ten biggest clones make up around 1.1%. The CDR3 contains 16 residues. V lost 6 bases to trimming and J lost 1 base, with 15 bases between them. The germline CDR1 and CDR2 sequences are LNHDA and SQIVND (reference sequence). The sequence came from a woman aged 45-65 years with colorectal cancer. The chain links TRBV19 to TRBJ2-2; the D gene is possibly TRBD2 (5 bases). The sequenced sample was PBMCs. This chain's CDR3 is CASSPRGRLNTGELFF. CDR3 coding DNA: TGTGCCAGTAGCCCCCGGGGTAGGCTGAACACCGGGGAGCTGTTTTTT.